The 23 T cell receptor beta chains in this list originate from one sample, sequenced in a study of blood T cell repertoires in COVID-19. Assay: immunoSEQ multiplex PCR; the TCRdb copy retains only in-frame clones and omits some. Of about 63,000 clones in the sample, 70% to 85% were seen once. Sequenced input: peripheral blood. The receptors stem from a human donor in a cohort sampled during active COVID-19.

This clone showed up many times. The rearrangement links TRBV28 to TRBJ1-1, with a weak D call TRBD1 (5 bases). Trimming took 5 bases from V and 6 from J, leaving 16 bases between them. This CDR3 contains 14 residues. Germline lookup yields CDR1 MDHEN and CDR2 SYDVKM. The CDR3 here is CASSTVGGSAEAFF. The CDR3 nucleotides are TGTGCCAGCAGTACCGTCGGGGGGTCAGCTGAAGCTTTCTTT.

The sample holds one count of this clone. This chain joins TRBV5-1 and TRBJ2-3; 11 bases agree with TRBD2. The CDR3 has 16 residues. The trim removed 0 bases at V and 3 bases at J, leaving 3 bases unmatched. Per the germline V gene, CDR1 is SGHRS and CDR2 is YFSETQ. The CDR3, as DNA: TGCGCCAGCAGCTTGGAGGGGACTAGCGGAACAGATACGCAGTATTTT. As protein: CASSLEGTSGTDTQYF.

The chain joins TRBV12-3 or TRBV12-4 to TRBJ2-5; D ambiguous. V dropped 8 bases and J dropped 9 bases, with 13 bases sitting between them. This CDR3 is built from 11 residues. Written as DNA, the CDR3 is TGTGCCAGCTCCCGAGGCTCGGCCCAGTACTTC. This codes for CASSRGSAQYF.

The rearrangement uses TRBV5-4 and TRBJ2-7, with 12 bases lining up with TRBD2. This CDR3 contains 15 residues. The germline V gene has CDR1 SGHNT and CDR2 YYREEE (reference sequence). Trimming cost V 5 bases and J 2 bases; bases outside gene matches: 5. In DNA, the CDR3 is TGTGCCAGCAGTTTCGGACTAGCGGGAACCTACGAGCAGTACTTC. Encoded protein: CASSFGLAGTYEQYF.

This chain connects TRBV12-5 to TRBJ2-2, with TRBD1 identical over 8 bases. The CDR3 length is 16 residues. Trimming cost V 6 bases and J 2 bases; bases outside gene matches: 8. Germline assignment: CDR1 LGHNT and CDR2 FRNRAP. DNA for the CDR3: TGTGCTAGTGGCAGGGGGCCGCCGGGTAACACCGGGGAGCTGTTTTTT. Encoded protein: CASGRGPPGNTGELFF.

As DNA, the CDR3 is TGTGCCAGCAGCGATACCGGGACAGGCAACGGGGTCTATGGCTACACCTTC. This codes for CASSDTGTGNGVYGYTF. The genes are TRBV2 and TRBJ1-2; 8 bases line up with TRBD1. Germline values: CDR1 SNHLY, CDR2 FYNNEI. Trimming cost V 6 bases and J 4 bases; bases outside gene matches: 16. This CDR3 contains 17 residues.

This clone is a singleton in its sample. The chain has TRBV6-5 and TRBJ1-1; tentative D call: TRBD1 (6 bases). Germline V lookup: CDR1 MNHEY, CDR2 SVGAGI. V was pared by 4 bases and J by 7 bases, with 7 bases between. The CDR3 spans 11 residues. Here the CDR3 DNA reads TGTGCCAGCAGTTCGACAGGTGAAGCTTTCTTT. It encodes CASSSTGEAFF.

DNA of the CDR3: TGTGCCAGCAGCCAAGGAATTGACGGGAATTCACCCCTCCACTTT. Amino acids: CASSQGIDGNSPLHF. The chain recombines TRBV3-1 (or the pseudogene TRBV3-2) with TRBJ1-6; no definite D call. CDR3 length equals 15 residues. Trimming took 1 base from V and 7 from J, leaving 11 bases between them. Per germline, CDR1 LGHDT and CDR2 YNNKEL (reference sequence).

This clone has only a few counts. The chain recombines TRBV7-8 with TRBJ1-2; D might be TRBD1 (5 bases). V lost 1 base to trimming and J lost 8 bases, with 14 bases between them. The CDR3 has 14 residues. The germline gives CDR1 SGHVS, CDR2 FQNEAQ. For the CDR3, the DNA is TGTGCCAGCAGCTTAGGGCAGGGCGCGGGAGGCTACACCTTC. Protein sequence: CASSLGQGAGGYTF.

This rearrangement joins TRBV19 to TRBJ1-4; the match to TRBD1 covers 7 bases. CDR1 LNHDA and CDR2 SQIVND come from the germline V gene (reference sequence). Unmatched junction bases numbered 6, after V lost 3 bases and J lost 5 bases. The CDR3 runs to 15 residues. CDR3 sequence reads: CASSITGASNEKLFF. DNA of the CDR3: TGTGCCAGTAGTATTACAGGGGCCTCCAATGAAAAACTGTTTTTT.

This sequence joins TRBV12-3 or TRBV12-4 and TRBJ1-2, with D perhaps matching TRBD1 (6 bases). Between the trimmed V and J ends, which lost 3 bases and 7 bases, there was a span of 12 bases. The CDR3 consists of 13 residues. The CDR3 region has the DNA TGTGCCAGCAGTTTCGGGGGGGCGCGTGGCTACACCTTC. This gives the protein CASSFGGARGYTF.

The rearrangement joins TRBV30 to TRBJ2-5; the D gene is possibly TRBD2 (7 bases). The CDR3 contains 13 residues. Germline V CDR1 and CDR2: GTSNPN, SVGIG (reference sequence). With 3 bases removed from V and 5 bases from J, the gap between germline ends came to 13 bases. CDR3 sequence: CAWRAGAVETQYF. In nucleotides, the CDR3 is TGTGCCTGGAGGGCGGGGGCGGTTGAGACCCAGTACTTC.

The gene calls are TRBV4-1 and TRBJ2-1, with unresolved D. This CDR3 contains 16 residues. Trimming took off 2 bases at V and 4 bases at J, with 15 bases between the two ends. Germline V gene lookup returns CDR1 MGHRA and CDR2 YSYEKL. The CDR3, as DNA: TGCGCCAGCAGCCAATTAACTTTACTATCTTACAATGAGCAGTTCTTC. Translation: CASSQLTLLSYNEQFF.

V gene TRBV5-1 combines with J gene TRBJ1-1; D perhaps matches TRBD1 (5 bases). The V gene's germline CDR1 is SGHRS and CDR2 YFSETQ. The V end lost 2 bases, the J end lost 1 base, and 21 bases lay between the germline ends. The CDR3 is made up of 18 amino acids. CDR3 region: CASSLQEQTFYGNTEAFF. CDR3 in DNA: TGCGCCAGCAGCTTACAGGAACAGACCTTTTACGGGAACACTGAAGCTTTCTTT.

This rearrangement joins TRBV20-1 to TRBJ2-7; TRBD2 matches 8 bases. CDR1 is DFQATT, CDR2 SNEGSKA, per germline (reference sequence). V was pared by 3 bases and J by 2 bases, with 6 bases of the junction left unmatched. The CDR3 runs to 14 residues. DNA of the CDR3: TGCAGTGCTAGTCTTGGCGGGAGGACCTACGAGCAGTACTTC. Protein sequence: CSASLGGRTYEQYF.

The rearrangement uses TRBV12-5 and TRBJ2-7, with 7 bases identical to TRBD2. CDR1 LGHNT and CDR2 FRNRAP come from the germline V gene. The V gene end was trimmed by 6 bases and the J gene end by 5 bases; junction bases not matched to a gene: 10. This CDR3 has 14 amino acids. The CDR3 DNA is TGTGCTAGTGGCACCGGGACTACCCTAGACGAGCAGTACTTC. The encoded protein is CASGTGTTLDEQYF.

The chain links TRBV5-1 to TRBJ2-3, with 11 bases fitting TRBD2. Germline-derived CDR1 and CDR2 are SGHRS and YFSETQ. The CDR3 covers 15 residues. V lost 1 base, J lost 4 bases, and 2 bases stayed unmatched. CDR3 in amino acids: CASSLTSGSSDTQYF. The CDR3 region has the DNA TGCGCCAGCAGCTTGACTAGCGGGAGCTCAGATACGCAGTATTTT.

The V call is TRBV30, the J call TRBJ2-1; tentatively, D is TRBD2 (5 bases). V was cut by 5 bases and J by 9 bases, with 17 bases left in between. Per germline, CDR1 GTSNPN and CDR2 SVGIG (reference sequence). This CDR3 spans 13 amino acids. CDR3 nucleotide sequence: TGTGCCTGGGTCCGGTGGGAGTCGGGTGAGCAGTTCTTC. It is translated as CAWVRWESGEQFF.

This chain uses TRBV6-1 with TRBJ2-1; D is unresolved. Germline CDR1 and CDR2: MNHNS and SASEGT. The CDR3 covers 15 residues. V dropped 0 bases and J dropped 4 bases, with 10 bases sitting between them. CDR3 DNA: TGTGCCAGCAGTGAAGCGCGGTCTAGATACAATGAGCAGTTCTTC. Translation: CASSEARSRYNEQFF.

CDR3 coding DNA: TGTGCCAGCAGCGGTCAGGCGGGAGGCTCCTACGAGCAGTACTTC. It is translated as CASSGQAGGSYEQYF. The chain has TRBV7-2 and TRBJ2-7; TRBD2 aligns across 8 bases. Germline CDR1 reads SGHTA; CDR2 reads FQGNSA. Trimming removed 5 bases from V and 0 bases from J; junction bases left unmatched: 6. The CDR3 sequence is 15 residues long.

The genes are TRBV24-1 and TRBJ2-2; 7 bases match TRBD1. Germline CDR1 and CDR2: KGHDR and SFDVKD. This CDR3 is 15 amino acids long. Trimming cost V 0 bases and J 6 bases; bases outside gene matches: 3. As DNA, the CDR3 is TGTGCCACCAGTGATTTGGACAGGGAAGCCGGGGAGCTGTTTTTT. Its protein product is CATSDLDREAGELFF.

The chain links TRBV19 to TRBJ2-3, with 13 bases lining up with TRBD2. The CDR3 contains 16 residues. The germline V gene has CDR1 LNHDA and CDR2 SQIVND (reference sequence). Trimming removed 3 bases from V and 4 bases from J; junction bases left unmatched: 4. CDR3 DNA sequence: TGTGCCAGTAGTATTGGACTAGCGGGAGAGGCAGATACGCAGTATTTT. This translates into CASSIGLAGEADTQYF.

The chain combines TRBV7-8 with TRBJ1-1; D might be TRBD1 (6 bases). The germline CDR1 and CDR2 sequences are SGHVS and FQNEAQ. The CDR3 has 11 amino acids. V shed 5 bases and J shed 8 bases, with 9 bases lying between them. This CDR3 reads CASSRQAEAFF. CDR3 nucleotide sequence: TGTGCCAGCAGCCGACAGGCGGAAGCTTTCTTT.